Sequencing of this T cell receptor beta chain was carried out in a study of blood T cells in healthy people across ages (dated by TCRdb to between 2014 and 2017). Study-wide context: Template switching captured roughly one uniquely barcoded TCR beta cDNA molecule per two T cells in model experiments. To avoid experimental bias, donors of different ages were distributed randomly across sequencing lanes. The donors were split into four age groups: young (average around 16 years), middle-aged (roughly 39), aged (approximately 59) and long-lived (roughly 88). Age-related changes in TCR beta repertoire diversity were measured in the study by deep sequencing normalized with unique cDNA molecular identifiers. The study analyzed two additional independent replicas of 1 million unique cDNA reads from the same blood draw for two donors, one aged 18 to 29 and one aged 80 or older.

The donors were about 40 Caucasian individuals from Russia, aged about 6 to 95 years, who were systemically healthy. Each donor gave around 9.5 milliliters of peripheral blood, collected into EDTA-treated Vacutainer tubes. Ficoll-Paque density-gradient centrifugation was used to isolate PBMCs, with at least 6.5 million per sample. Total RNA, at least 6 micrograms per sample, was extracted from PBMCs with Trizol reagent. Naive CD45RAhigh/CD27high T cell percentages were measured by flow cytometry on a PBMC aliquot from every donor. The CDR3 starts with the cysteine, ends with the phenylalanine, and has 14 residues. Only the CDR3 DNA stays, 42 bases, in frame from base 1. The trim is 3 bases for V and 1 base for J, with a gap of 12 bases between the germline ends. Per the germline V gene, SQVTM is the CDR1 and ANQGSEA is the CDR2. This clonotype was seen a handful of times. It has no known antigen specificity. No base-level quality is on record; no much larger clone is a single base apart.

Beyond this particular receptor, the publication reports: Compared with the aged group, the long-lived group had more naive CD4+ T cells, fewer expanded clones and increased TCR diversity, suggesting age selection. Donor CMV infection status was unknown, potentially confounding age-related changes in expanded clonotypes. Observed TCR beta diversity per million T cells fell roughly linearly with age, and a significant reduction was already apparent by age about 38. Total diversity estimates from one million sequenced T cells were considered lower bounds and underestimates. A strong correlation was found between observed TCR beta diversity and the percentage of naive T cells measured by flow cytometry. Since profiling was done on bulk unsorted PBMCs, naive and antigen-experienced compartments could not be conclusively compared.

Libraries came from 5' RACE. The listed sequencing device is Illumina HiSeq 2500. A second PCR of roughly 6 to 11 cycles was run with a J-beta primer mix and a sample-barcoded 5' primer. A unique molecular identifier was introduced onto each TCR beta cDNA molecule by a template-switch 5' adaptor carrying 12 random nucleotides. Each sample yielded at least 3 million CDR3-containing paired-end reads. The Mint cDNA synthesis kit, primed by a TRBC-specific oligonucleotide, was used to synthesize first-strand cDNA from all RNA. Following uracil-DNA glycosylase treatment, all cDNA underwent a first 18-cycle PCR with the universal primers M1SS and BC2_uni_R. The source study handled its data this way. Normalization of each sample was performed by random selection of 1 million high-quality reads, each carrying a distinct molecular identifier. Reads sharing molecular identifiers were discarded rather than binned into consensus sequences. MiTCR, set to a Q25 quality threshold and the strictest error-elimination algorithm, was used for CDR3 identification, clonotype clustering and error correction. Lower-bound total TCR beta diversity was estimated with a nonparametric unseen species model using Euler transformation. TCRdb's own reprocessing of the public reads used fastp at Q25 and MiXCR and kept productive beta chains. Every entry covers one CDR3 protein and lists the most common genes and DNA from its rows. What appears here as the V and J calls and clone size reflects TCRdb's work, not the paper's. This sample lists 700,000 to 900,000 distinct CDR3 sequences; roughly 53% were detected once. The ten largest clones take up about 42% of the sample.

Material: blood. The V and J genes are TRBV29-1 and TRBJ1-1; matching of 5 bases hints at TRBD1 as the D gene. This receptor was obtained from a man older than 75 in good health. The base sequence is TGCAGCGTTGACTGGGGCAGAGGGAACACTGAAGCTTTCTTT. Its translation is CSVDWGRGNTEAFF.